This entry is about one T cell receptor beta chain. This sample is part of a study of shared clonotypes between healthy human individuals. Approximately 30,000 T cell genomes (approximately 0.3 ug DNA) went into each PBMC replicate. TCRdb's copy holds only in-frame clones and misses some; the assay was immunoSEQ multiplex PCR. This table holds some 530,000 clones, 81% found once. CDR3 length: 13 residues. Germline V lookup: CDR1 GTSNPN, CDR2 SVGIG (reference sequence). V was clipped by 3 bases and J by 2 bases, with 10 bases between them. Unsorted samples drew genomic DNA from about 100 million PBMCs. The TCR was taken from a woman aged 40 to 49 in good health. Some clones in this sample may be carry-over from other donors' samples. The genes are TRBV30 and TRBJ1-2; weak D call: TRBD1 (6 bases). The sample taken for sequencing was PBMCs. The DNA for the CDR3 is TGTGCCTGGAGGGCACAGGGAAACTATGGCTACACCTTC. It encodes CAWRAQGNYGYTF.